This TCR beta chain was observed in a study of blood T cells in healthy people across ages. Study findings and constraints: Per million T cells, the diversity of TCR beta decreased roughly linearly as age advanced.

Turning to this clonotype: The antigen remains undetermined.

Together with a sample-barcoded 5' primer, a J-beta primer mix was included in a second PCR lasting about 7 to 12 cycles. TCRdb re-called the 5' RACE reads through MiXCR, storing one row per CDR3 protein. The table has approximately 2,000,000 distinct CDR3 sequences, 39% seen once. Each donor supplied ten milliliters of peripheral blood. Per-sample PBMC isolation yielded at least 6.5 million cells. Germline CDR1 SGHAT, CDR2 FQNNGV. CDR3 length equals 19 residues. This chain uses TRBV11-2 with TRBJ2-1; TRBD2 is a possible D gene (5 bases). TRBJ2-7 matches the DNA end more closely, so the J call is doubtful. Sequencing was performed on blood. This TCR came from a human donor in good health. This CDR3 reads CASSLATPDRGSSYNEQYF. Here the CDR3 DNA reads TGTGCCAGCAGCTTAGCCACCCCTGACCGGGGAAGCTCCTACAATGAGCAGTACTTC.